The 15 T cell receptor beta chains below were found in one sample sequenced in a study of cytomegalovirus exposure and HLA in healthy donors. Generated by immunoSEQ multiplex PCR, the TCRdb table keeps only in-frame clones and is missing some. The sample lists around 71,000 clones, just under 95% seen once, with about 1.5% in the top ten. Sequencing used PBMCs. The receptors derive from a young man in good health and CMV-seropositive.

V and J are TRBV11-2 and TRBJ2-5; no reliable D call. V dropped 3 bases and J dropped 4 bases, with 3 bases sitting between them. The CDR3 contains 11 residues. CDR1 and CDR2 (germline): SGHAT, FQNNGV. CDR3 sequence reads: CASSFIETQYF. The CDR3 DNA reads TGTGCCAGCAGCTTTATAGAGACCCAGTACTTC.

The chain employs TRBV9 and TRBJ2-1; 9 bases line up with TRBD2. Germline loops: CDR1 SGDLS, CDR2 YYNGEE. J lost 4 bases, V lost 4 bases, and 6 bases had no gene match. The CDR3 sequence is 15 residues long. The DNA for the CDR3 is TGTGCCAGCAGCAGCACTAGCGGGCCGTACAATGAGCAGTTCTTC. It codes for CASSSTSGPYNEQFF.

V usage is TRBV6-5 and J usage is TRBJ2-1, with 14 bases identical to TRBD2. This CDR3 is 16 amino acids long. Trimming removed 0 bases from V and 9 bases from J; junction bases left unmatched: 4. The germline V gene encodes CDR1 MNHEY and CDR2 SVGAGI. CDR3 DNA sequence: TGTGCCAGCAGTTACTCGACTAGCGGGGGGGCGTTTGAGCAGTTCTTC. Encoded protein: CASSYSTSGGAFEQFF.

The chain couples TRBV11-2 to TRBJ2-7; TRBD2 matches 11 bases. With V trimmed by 2 bases and J by 7 bases, 7 bases remained unmatched. CDR1 is SGHAT and CDR2 is FQNNGV in the germline V gene. This CDR3 is built from 15 residues. CDR3 bases: TGTGCCAGCAGCTTATGGGGTAGCGGGAGGGGTGAGCAGTACTTC. This sequence encodes CASSLWGSGRGEQYF. Combining the CDR3 with reference TRBV11-2 and TRBJ2-7 gives the whole variable domain EAGVAQSPRYKIIEKRQSVAFWCNPISGHATLYWYQQILGQGPKLLIQFQNNGVVDDSQLPKDRFSAERLKGVDSTLKIQPAKLEDSAVYLCASSLWGSGRGEQYFGPGTRLTVT.

This chain connects TRBV6-1 to TRBJ1-5, with D maybe TRBD1 (6 bases). The ends were cut back, 2 bases at V and 7 bases at J, with 12 bases in the middle. Germline V CDR1 and CDR2: MNHNS, SASEGT. This CDR3 is built from 14 residues. Here the CDR3 DNA reads TGTGCCAGCAGTGAATATGGGACAACCCAGCCCCAGCATTTT. Its protein is CASSEYGTTQPQHF.

The chain employs TRBV10-3 and TRBJ2-1; 10 bases line up with TRBD2. V shed 7 bases and J 7 bases; nucleotides not matched to a gene: 7. The germline V gene encodes CDR1 ENHRY and CDR2 SYGVKD. The CDR3 contains 14 residues. The CDR3 DNA is TGTGCCATCACTAGCGGGAGTATAACAAATGAGCAGTTCTTC. It encodes CAITSGSITNEQFF.

The chain joins TRBV9 to TRBJ2-1; D gene ambiguous. Per the germline V gene, CDR1 is SGDLS and CDR2 is YYNGEE. CDR3 length equals 14 residues. The V gene lost 1 base and the J gene lost 2 bases, with 7 bases spanning the gap. The CDR3 nucleotides are TGTGCCAGCAGCGTATCCAGAACCTACAATGAGCAGTTCTTC. It translates to CASSVSRTYNEQFF.

V usage is TRBV9 and J usage is TRBJ2-3, with D tentatively TRBD2 (6 bases). Between the trimmed V and J ends, which lost 0 bases and 4 bases, there was a span of 9 bases. In germline, CDR1 is SGDLS, CDR2 YYNGEE. The CDR3 is made up of 14 amino acids. CDR3 sequence: CASSVVGGADTQYF. The DNA of the CDR3 is TGTGCCAGCAGCGTAGTCGGGGGAGCAGATACGCAGTATTTT.

The chain uses TRBV27 and TRBJ1-4; 10 bases map to TRBD1. The CDR3 length is 15 residues. V trimming: 2 bases; J trimming: 12 bases; junction bases outside the gene matches: 9. Per germline, CDR1 MNHEY and CDR2 SMNVEV (reference sequence). The CDR3 protein is CASSLIGQGGIELFF. DNA for the CDR3: TGTGCCAGCAGTTTAATAGGACAGGGGGGCATTGAACTGTTTTTT.

The V call is TRBV9, the J call TRBJ2-7; 7 nucleotides line up with TRBD1. The V and J ends lost 0 bases and 5 bases, in that order; junction bases with no gene match: 8. The length of the CDR3 is 15 residues. Germline values: CDR1 SGDLS, CDR2 YYNGEE. The CDR3: CASSVGRDRIHEQYF. The CDR3 nucleotides read TGTGCCAGCAGCGTAGGACGGGACAGAATTCACGAGCAGTACTTC. Full variable domain (missing parts from reference TRBV9 and TRBJ2-7): DSGVTQTPKHLITATGQRVTLRCSPRSGDLSVYWYQQSLDQGLQFLIQYYNGEERAKGNILERFSAQQFPDLHSELNLSSLELGDSALYFCASSVGRDRIHEQYFGPGTRLTVT.

The chain is built from TRBV28 and TRBJ1-5, with D possibly TRBD1 on 5 matching bases. The V gene lost 5 bases and the J gene lost 2 bases, with 13 bases spanning the gap. Germline V gives CDR1 MDHEN, CDR2 SYDVKM. CDR3 length: 15 residues. CDR3 amino acids: CASSAQGRGNQPQHF. The CDR3 DNA is TGTGCCAGCAGTGCTCAGGGAAGGGGCAATCAGCCCCAGCATTTT.

The rearrangement uses TRBV6-1 and TRBJ1-2, with D maybe TRBD1 (5 bases). Germline V gene lookup returns CDR1 MNHNS and CDR2 SASEGT. The V end lost 3 bases, the J end lost 3 bases, and 11 bases lay between the germline ends. This CDR3 region has 14 residues. In DNA form, the CDR3 reads TGTGCCAGCAGTGACCCTGACAGATACTATGGCTACACCTTC. Translation gives CASSDPDRYYGYTF.

J is TRBJ2-3 and V is TRBV6-1; 10 positions match TRBD2. Germline V lookup: CDR1 MNHNS, CDR2 SASEGT. Trimming removed 2 bases from V and 7 bases from J; junction bases left unmatched: 6. This CDR3 has 15 amino acids. The CDR3 nucleotides are TGTGCCAGCAGTGAATGGGCTAGCGGGAGTTATACGCAGTATTTT. Protein sequence: CASSEWASGSYTQYF.

This chain joins TRBV7-3 and TRBJ2-1, with D possibly being TRBD1 (6 bases). The CDR3 covers 17 residues. Germline assignment: CDR1 SGHTA and CDR2 FQGTGA. Deletions cut 5 bases from V and 0 bases from J, with 17 bases between. The CDR3 DNA is TGTGCCAGCAGCCAGGGGAGTGGGTTGAGCTCCTACAATGAGCAGTTCTTC. The encoded protein is CASSQGSGLSSYNEQFF.

The chain links TRBV28 to TRBJ1-1; 7 bases agree with TRBD1. Germline CDR1 reads MDHEN; CDR2 reads SYDVKM. With 6 bases clipped from V and 12 bases from J, the junction kept 7 bases outside the gene matches. This CDR3 is 11 amino acids long. Here the CDR3 reads CASRTGFETFF. For the CDR3, the DNA is TGTGCCAGCAGGACAGGGTTCGAAACTTTCTTT. Using reference TRBV28 and TRBJ1-1 for the parts outside the CDR3, the full variable domain is DVKVTQSSRYLVKRTGEKVFLECVQDMDHENMFWYRQDPGLGLRLIYFSYDVKMKEKGDIPEGYSVSREKKERFSLILESASTNQTSMYLCASRTGFETFFGQGTRLTVV.